This T cell receptor (beta chain) was recorded in a study of T cells in Graves' hyperthyroidism and ophthalmopathy (dated by TCRdb to between 2019 and 2020). With regard to the full study: Peripheral blood was sampled at the time of initial diagnosis, prior to any treatment. TCR V-J signatures able to tell the groups apart were searched for in a discovery cohort of 90 to 100 patients, of whom more than 40 had Graves' ophthalmopathy and roughly 57 had stable Graves' hyperthyroidism. Prospective prediction of ophthalmopathy was tested in an independent validation cohort consisting of 18 to 20 hyperthyroidism patients and 17 patients who later progressed to ophthalmopathy. The 75 to 100 discovery patients were randomly split 7:3 into training and test sets. In addition, the study compared T-cell repertoires in thyroid tissue and in blood from six Graves' hyperthyroidism patients. After sampling, hyperthyroidism patients received methimazole starting at 30 mg daily, and ophthalmopathy patients received high-dose intravenous methylprednisolone. The paper reports TCR Vbeta CDR3 sequencing of 135 peripheral blood samples: some 44 ophthalmopathy, 75 to 80 hyperthyroidism and around 17 progressor patients. What the research found in general, with its limitations: During validation, the model predicted progression to ophthalmopathy a median of approximately six months ahead of onset, with around 65% sensitivity and 72% to 80% specificity. Sample size was not statistically predetermined, and blinding of investigators to group allocation was not performed. A 13 V-J signature model separated ophthalmopathy from stable hyperthyroidism, with around 90% sensitivity and just under 84% specificity in cross-validation and 80%/75% in testing. Most expanded thyroid clonotypes (frequency above 0.001) were also detected in blood, a finding suggesting that blood repertoires may reflect thyroid immune responses.

Graves' hyperthyroidism was defined as stable when no progression to ophthalmopathy occurred over 18 months of follow-up. The hyperthyroidism patients were between 18 and 65 years old and newly diagnosed, with a disease duration of less than 2 months. The study excluded patients with uncontrolled infections, other autoimmune diseases, pregnancy or lactation. Clinical symptoms, serum thyroxine and TRAb, thyroid ultrasound, and orbital computed tomography formed the basis for the diagnoses. Ficoll-Paque density gradient centrifugation was used to isolate PBMCs from around 10 ml of fresh peripheral blood. Total RNA was extracted using Trizol reagent, and RNA quality was assessed on an Agilent 2100 Bioanalyzer. About this clonotype itself: Its cognate antigen has yet to be identified. This may stem from a read error, because a much larger clone lies one nucleotide away.

The TCR beta CDR3 regions were amplified from the RNA transcripts. A first-round RT-PCR of the TCR CDR3 used the HTBI primer set with the Qiagen OneStep RT-PCR kit. The libraries were constructed in a second round of multiplex PCR and then size-selected and purified. The libraries were sequenced on an Illumina HiSeq2000 using paired-end 100 bp reads. In the source study's methods: Raw data were processed with SOAPnuke, discarding reads with adapters, uncalled bases, mean Phred below 15, or no exact constant-primer or identifier match. High-quality paired reads were merged using COPE v1.2.5, and each unique nucleotide sequence was defined as a clonotype. MiTCR v1.1 was used to align the clonotypes against IMGT TRBV, TRBD and TRBJ reference segments. Analysis was restricted to V-J combinations with a frequency above 0.0001, which covered approximately 99% of repertoires. A TCS score was defined as the ratio of F50 (clonal expansion) to E x V (chaos), with BLOSUM62-based TCRdist applied between CDR3 peptides within each V-J. Welch's t-statistics and random forest reduced 500 to 550 V-J features to roughly 13, which were used in a naive Bayes classifier (R e1071). The raw public data were reprocessed by TCRdb itself: fastp quality trimming at Q25, MiXCR clonotype calling, in-frame beta chains only. Rows are unified per CDR3 protein, each entry keeping the most common DNA and genes. In this record, the V and J calls reflect TCRdb's handling and not the investigators' own analysis. A total of 400,000 to 500,000 distinct CDR3 sequences appear in this sample, roughly 13% of them only once. The ten most abundant clones make up roughly 4.8% of the sample.

This clonotype originated in a woman between 18 and 30 years old with Graves' hyperthyroidism. Specimen: blood.

The CDR3: CASSQEWTRDPYNEQSF. The DNA sequence is given as TGTGCCAGCAGCCAAGAGTGGACGCGGGATCCCTACAATGAGCAGTCCTTC. The chain is assembled from TRBV6-1 and TRBJ2-1; TRBD2 is possibly the D segment (6 matching bases). CDR1 is given as MNHNS and CDR2 as SASEGT, both from the germline V gene. There are 17 amino acids in the CDR3, from cysteine to phenylalanine inclusive. The kept DNA is CDR3 alone, 51 bases in frame from the first base.